This T cell receptor (beta chain) appears in the sequencing data of a study of OX40 agonist ivuxolimab in advanced cancers. Study results and limitations: Expansion of clones was among the lowest in partial responders at 0.1-3.0 mg/kg.

Concerning this clone: What it binds is not known.

The CDR3 totals 16 residues. V was clipped by 0 bases and J by 3 bases; unmatched bases: 6. The germline gives CDR1 MNHNY, CDR2 SVGAGI (reference sequence). TCRdb's copy holds only in-frame clones and misses some; the assay was immunoSEQ multiplex PCR. The repertoire includes 30,000 to 45,000 clones, 60% to 80% of them detected once, and about a fifth sits in the top ten. This specimen consisted of CD4+ or CD8+ T cells sorted from blood, obtained in a trial of the OX40 agonist ivuxolimab. J is TRBJ2-7 and V is TRBV6-6; 9 nucleotides line up with TRBD2. This receptor was taken from an adult with an advanced solid tumor such as melanoma, head and neck, liver or kidney cancer. CDR3 sequence (DNA): TGTGCCAGCAGTTACTCTCGGTCTAGCGGGAACTACGAGCAGTACTTC. Translation: CASSYSRSSGNYEQYF.